The entry below describes one T cell receptor beta chain. Its antigen is undetermined. TCRdb's table, derived via immunoSEQ multiplex PCR, lists solely in-frame clones and lacks some. The sample shows 120,000 or so clones, 75% to 95% of them seen only once. This record comes from a study of T cell responses to AZD1222 COVID-19 vaccine. Study summary: The study pooled second doses at about 4 or about 12 weeks. Study outcomes and limitations: Breadth and depth of Spike-specific TCRs rose after two AZD1222 doses.

V lost 2 bases and J lost 5; bases outside the gene matches: 5. This CDR3 is built from 14 residues. CDR1 SGDLS and CDR2 YYNGEE come from the germline V gene. The starting material was peripheral blood, obtained on day 0 of AZD1222 vaccination. This sequence was found in an adult in good health. The rearrangement joins TRBV9 to TRBJ2-3; 7 nucleotides agree with TRBD2. CDR3 residues: CASSVDIAGDTQYF. In DNA form, the CDR3 reads TGTGCCAGCAGCGTGGATATAGCGGGAGATACGCAGTATTTT.